These T cell receptor beta chains were read from a single sample in a study of shared clonotypes between healthy human individuals. Some clones are missing from TCRdb's copy, which holds only in-frame ones; the method was immunoSEQ multiplex PCR. Of 1.6 million or so clones detected, 98% appear once; the ten largest clones hold 0.3% to 0.45%. Sequencing input: naive CD4+ T cells sorted from blood. These receptors all come from a man in his thirties or forties in good health. Each CDR3 is given with its conserved first and last residue. The D gene is left open where the match is weak. Expanded clones are given a class, and other clones once, few, many or no size at all.

>NA|TRBV18|NA|16|TRBJ2-7
TGTGCCAGCTCACCACTGGAGGGGGCGGGATCCTACGAGCAGTACTTC
CASSPLEGAGSYEQYF
>TRBD1|TRBV11-2|NA|15|TRBJ2-7
TGTGCCAGCAGCTTCAGACAGGGGCTGGCCTACGAGCAGTACTTC
CASSFRQGLAYEQYF
>TRBD1|TRBV14|NA|17|TRBJ2-5
TGTGCCAGCAGCCGGACAGGGGGCGTCTCGGCGAGGGAGACCCAGTACTTC
CASSRTGGVSARETQYF
>TRBD2|TRBV5-1|NA|16|TRBJ2-3
TGCGCCAGCAGCAAGCCCCTAGCGGGGGACACAGATACGCAGTATTTT
CASSKPLAGDTDTQYF
>TRBD2|TRBV14|NA|13|TRBJ2-7
TGTGCCAGCAGCCCTCACGGACTAGTCGAGCAGTACTTC
CASSPHGLVEQYF
>TRBD1|TRBV5-1|NA|16|TRBJ2-5
TGCGCCAGCAGCACTAGACAGGGGTCGAGCCAAGAGACCCAGTACTTC
CASSTRQGSSQETQYF
>NA|TRBV5-4|NA|13|TRBJ2-2
TGTGCCAGCAGCTCTACCGGGTTTGGGGAGCTGTTTTTT
CASSSTGFGELFF
>TRBD2|TRBV11-3|NA|17|TRBJ2-3
TGTGCCAGCAGCTTGAGGACTAGCGGGACTAGCACAGATACGCAGTATTTT
CASSLRTSGTSTDTQYF
>TRBD2|TRBV10-2|NA|16|TRBJ2-1
TGCGCCAGCAGAAGGGCGCTAGCGGGAGTCTACAATGAGCAGTTCTTC
CASRRALAGVYNEQFF
>TRBD1|TRBV5-5|NA|16|TRBJ1-5
TGTGCCAGCAGCTTCGGGACAGGGGTAGGCAATCAGCCCCAGCATTTT
CASSFGTGVGNQPQHF
>NA|TRBV7-6|NA|12|TRBJ2-5
TGTGCCAGCAGCGAACTAGAAGGTGCCCAGTACTTC
CASSELEGAQYF
>NA|TRBV28|NA|12|TRBJ2-3
TGTGCCAGCAGTAGAAGCACAGATACGCAGTATTTT
CASSRSTDTQYF
>NA|TRBV2|NA|14|TRBJ2-2
TGTGCCAGCCTCCTGGGCGGGAACACCGGGGAGCTGTTTTTT
CASLLGGNTGELFF
>TRBD1|TRBV7-9|NA|18|TRBJ1-2
TGTGCCAGCAGCTTAAGAGCAAACAGGGGGCATTCGAACTATGGCTACACCTTC
CASSLRANRGHSNYGYTF
>NA|TRBV7-9|once|14|TRBJ2-5
TGTGCCAGCAGCCCAGGGATTGTAGGTGAGACCCAGTACTTC
CASSPGIVGETQYF
>NA|TRBV28|NA|14|TRBJ1-2
TGTGCCAGCACCACCGGGAGTATGGGCTATGGCTACACCTTC
CASTTGSMGYGYTF
>TRBD1|TRBV28|NA|14|TRBJ1-2
TGTGCCAGCAGTTCCCCCGACAGGGCGGCCGGCTACACCTTC
CASSSPDRAAGYTF
>NA|TRBV9|NA|16|TRBJ2-2
TGTGCCAGCAGCGTAGGTGGCAGGAGGAACACCGGGGAGCTGTTTTTT
CASSVGGRRNTGELFF
>TRBD1|TRBV29-1|NA|12|TRBJ2-7
TGCAGCGTTGGTCACAGGGGGAACGAGCAGTACTTC
CSVGHRGNEQYF
>NA|TRBV30|NA|14|TRBJ2-7
TGTGCCTGGGGGGGCGGTTTGGAGGTAAGCGAGCAGTACTTC
CAWGGGLEVSEQYF
>NA|TRBV5-5|NA|14|TRBJ1-2
TGTGCCAGCAGCTTGAGTACAGCCAACTATGGCTACACCTTC
CASSLSTANYGYTF
>NA|TRBV2|NA|12|TRBJ1-1
TGTGCCAGCAGACCTGAACAGGCTGAAGCTTTCTTT
CASRPEQAEAFF
>NA|TRBV6-5|NA|14|TRBJ1-5
TGTGCCAGCAGAGAACAGGGAATTGGACAGCCCCAGCATTTT
CASREQGIGQPQHF
>NA|TRBV5-6|NA|15|TRBJ2-1
TGTGCCAGCAGCTTGGATTGGGTTTCATACAATGAGCAGTTCTTC
CASSLDWVSYNEQFF
>NA|TRBV19|NA|14|TRBJ2-7
TGTGCCAGTAGTGCCCAGGAAAAGCCCTACGAGCAGTACTTC
CASSAQEKPYEQYF
>TRBD2|TRBV20-1|NA|9|TRBJ2-3
TGCAGTGCTGGAGGGACTAAGTATTTT
CSAGGTKYF
>NA|TRBV11-2|NA|15|TRBJ2-7
TGTGCCAGCAGCAAGACGGCGGCTAGCCCCTACGAGCAGTACTTC
CASSKTAASPYEQYF
>TRBD1|TRBV27|once|16|TRBJ2-3
TGTGCCAGCAGTGCCTCCGGGACAGGGGGCTATGATACGCAGTATTTT
CASSASGTGGYDTQYF
>TRBD2|TRBV5-1|NA|15|TRBJ2-3
TGCGCCAGCAGCATACCAGCGGGAGGCACAGATACGCAGTATTTT
CASSIPAGGTDTQYF
>NA|TRBV2|NA|11|TRBJ2-3
TGTGCCAGCATGAACACAGATACGCAGTATTTT
CASMNTDTQYF
>NA|TRBV28|NA|15|TRBJ2-3
TGTGCCAGCAGCCCCGTGGGCGGGCGGCAAGATACGCAGTATTTT
CASSPVGGRQDTQYF
>TRBD1|TRBV15|NA|15|TRBJ1-5
TGTGCCACCAGCAGAGGACAGGGAGGCAATCAGCCCCAGCATTTT
CATSRGQGGNQPQHF